What follows are 18 T cell receptor beta chains derived from one specimen sequenced in a study of cytomegalovirus exposure and HLA in healthy donors. The PCR contained 60 Vbeta and 13 Jbeta primers. Measured with immunoSEQ multiplex PCR; TCRdb has only the in-frame clones, and not every one. The sample contains over 100,000 clones, under 85% of which appear only once. Sequencing used PBMCs. The receptors were gathered from a man between 35 and 55 years old in good health and CMV-seronegative.

This clone was counted a few times. The gene calls are TRBV23-1 and TRBJ1-3; possible D gene TRBD1, 5 bases. TRBV23-1 is an ORF, with its function uncertain. The CDR3 has 16 residues. Trimming left V 3 bases short and J 0 bases short, with 12 bases between. The CDR3 protein is CASSHGARDSGNTIYF. CDR3 nucleotide sequence: TGCGCCAGCAGTCATGGGGCGCGGGACTCTGGAAACACCATATATTTT.

This sequence joins TRBV7-3 and TRBJ2-1, with D possibly matching TRBD2 (5 bases). The germline CDR1 and CDR2 sequences are SGHTA and FQGTGA. CDR3 length equals 14 residues. V was shortened by 4 bases and J by 9 bases, with 16 bases between the two germline ends. The CDR3 is CASSSVPSMGEQFF. The CDR3 DNA reads as TGTGCCAGCAGCTCGGTCCCTAGCATGGGTGAGCAGTTCTTC. The whole variable domain, remainder taken from reference TRBV7-3 and TRBJ2-1, is GAGVSQTPSNKVTEKGKYVELRCDPISGHTALYWYRQSLGQGPEFLIYFQGTGAADDSGLPNDRFFAVRPEGSVSTLKIQRTERGDSAVYLCASSSVPSMGEQFFGPGTRLTVL.

V and J are TRBV6-5 and TRBJ2-3, with TRBD2 as a possible D gene (7 bases). Trimming left V 0 bases short and J 5 bases short, with 15 bases between. The germline V gene has CDR1 MNHEY and CDR2 SVGAGI. This CDR3 contains 16 residues. The CDR3 DNA reads as TGTGCCAGCAGTTACTCGGGAGGGGGGGGTCGAGATACGCAGTATTTT. Translated: CASSYSGGGGRDTQYF.

Here the CDR3 DNA reads TGTGCCAGCTCACCTGGGCAGAAGAACACTGAAGCTTTCTTT. This sequence encodes CASSPGQKNTEAFF. The chain employs TRBV18 and TRBJ1-1; D unresolved. The V and J ends lost 3 bases and 1 base respectively, with 9 bases between them. This CDR3 comprises 14 residues. The germline V gene has CDR1 KGHSH and CDR2 LQKENI.

The chain couples TRBV7-8 to TRBJ2-3; 7 bases agree with TRBD1. The CDR3 length is 14 residues. CDR1 SGHVS and CDR2 FQNEAQ come from the germline V gene. V shed 5 bases and J 0 bases; nucleotides not matched to a gene: 2. CDR3 nucleotide sequence: TGTGCCAGCAGCGGGACAGTCAGCACAGATACGCAGTATTTT. Translated, it gives CASSGTVSTDTQYF. Looking up the rest from reference TRBV7-8 and TRBJ2-3 gives the full variable domain: GAGVSQSPRYKVAKRGQDVALRCDPISGHVSLFWYQQALGQGPEFLTYFQNEAQLDKSGLPSDRFFAERPEGSVSTLKIQRTQQEDSAVYLCASSGTVSTDTQYFGPGTRLTVL.

The chain uses TRBV25-1 and TRBJ2-2, with 10 positions matching TRBD1. CDR1 MGHDK and CDR2 SYGVNS come from the germline V gene. The junction had 7 bases not matched to a gene; V was cut back by 0 bases and J by 3 bases. The CDR3 is 18 residues long. The CDR3 protein is CASSEYKLGTGDTGELFF. The CDR3 region has the DNA TGTGCCAGCAGTGAATATAAATTAGGGACAGGGGACACCGGGGAGCTGTTTTTT.

The V call is TRBV7-2, the J call TRBJ1-4; maybe TRBD1 (5 bases). The CDR3 totals 14 residues. Germline values: CDR1 SGHTA, CDR2 FQGNSA. The V gene lost 5 bases and the J gene lost 5 bases, with 12 bases spanning the gap. CDR3 protein: CASSLGTWNEKLFF. CDR3 in DNA: TGTGCCAGCAGCCTCGGGACTTGGAATGAAAAACTGTTTTTT. Using reference TRBV7-2 and TRBJ1-4 for the parts outside the CDR3, the full variable domain is GAGVSQSPSNKVTEKGKDVELRCDPISGHTALYWYRQSLGQGLEFLIYFQGNSAPDKSGLPSDRFSAERTGGSVSTLTIQRTQQEDSAVYLCASSLGTWNEKLFFGSGTQLSVL.

The rearrangement links TRBV7-2 to TRBJ2-2; 8 bases agree with TRBD2. The junction had 0 bases not matched to a gene; V was cut back by 1 base and J by 8 bases. Germline CDR1 reads SGHTA; CDR2 reads FQGNSA. The CDR3 has 13 residues. The CDR3 here is CASSLGLAGELFF. The DNA for the CDR3 is TGTGCCAGCAGCTTAGGACTAGCGGGGGAGCTGTTTTTT.

The chain employs TRBV7-2 and TRBJ2-3; D not certain. This CDR3 has 16 amino acids. Trimming took 5 bases from V and 4 from J, leaving 19 bases between them. CDR1 SGHTA and CDR2 FQGNSA come from the germline V gene. CDR3 amino acids: CASSPRIDRPPDTQYF. CDR3 sequence (DNA): TGTGCCAGCAGCCCCAGGATAGACCGGCCCCCAGATACGCAGTATTTT.

The chain links TRBV7-2 to TRBJ2-3; D possibly corresponds to TRBD1 (6 bases). In germline, CDR1 is SGHTA, CDR2 FQGNSA. V was trimmed by 7 bases and J by 10 bases, leaving 15 bases between them. This CDR3 is built from 12 residues. The CDR3: CASTIRGWPQYF. CDR3 nucleotide sequence: TGTGCCAGCACTATCAGGGGTTGGCCGCAGTATTTT.

This clone was seen many times. CDR3: CASSESEGNQPQHF. The CDR3 DNA is TGTGCCAGCAGTGAGTCTGAGGGCAATCAGCCCCAGCATTTT. The chain links TRBV6-4 to TRBJ1-5; D call uncertain. V lost 3 bases and J 2 bases, leaving 8 bases between the germline ends. CDR3 length: 14 amino acids. The germline V gene encodes CDR1 MRHNA and CDR2 SNTAGT.

This chain links TRBV11-1 with TRBJ2-7, with 10 bases aligning to TRBD1. CDR1 is SGHAT and CDR2 is FQDESV in the germline V gene (reference sequence). The junction had 5 bases not matched to a gene; V was cut back by 4 bases and J by 5 bases. This CDR3 region has 14 residues. In nucleotides, the CDR3 is TGTGCCAGCAGCTATGGGACAGGGGTCCACGAGCAGTACTTC. Its protein product is CASSYGTGVHEQYF.

CDR3 in DNA: TGTGCCATCAGTGTTACAGGGGAGAACACTGAAGCTTTCTTT. Encoded protein: CAISVTGENTEAFF. The chain employs TRBV10-3 and TRBJ1-1, with 7 bases identical to TRBD1. V trimming: 4 bases; J trimming: 1 base; junction bases outside the gene matches: 3. The CDR3 extends over 14 amino acids. CDR1 and CDR2 (germline): ENHRY, SYGVKD.

The chain uses TRBV6-1 and TRBJ2-1, with D possibly being TRBD1 (6 bases). This CDR3 spans 14 amino acids. CDR1 and CDR2 (germline): MNHNS, SASEGT. V was pared by 6 bases and J by 1 base, with 10 bases between. CDR3 sequence reads: CASRHRESYNEQFF. The CDR3, as DNA: TGTGCCAGCAGACACAGGGAATCCTACAATGAGCAGTTCTTC.

This clone showed up just a few times. This rearrangement joins TRBV7-2 to TRBJ1-2; D not certain. The CDR3 runs 14 residues. Germline V gene lookup returns CDR1 SGHTA and CDR2 FQGNSA. The ends were cut back, 1 base at V and 0 bases at J, with 6 bases in the middle. In DNA form, the CDR3 reads TGTGCCAGCAGCTTAGGAGCGGCTAACTATGGCTACACCTTC. The encoded protein is CASSLGAANYGYTF.

J is TRBJ1-1 and V is TRBV28, with 8 nucleotides matching TRBD1. J lost 6 bases, V lost 7 bases, and 10 bases had no gene match. CDR1 is MDHEN and CDR2 is SYDVKM in the germline V gene. The CDR3 totals 14 residues. In DNA form, the CDR3 reads TGTGCCAGCACCTGGGGCACAGGGGGATCTGAAGCTTTCTTT. Translation gives CASTWGTGGSEAFF. The variable domain in full, with the rest retrieved from reference TRBV28 and TRBJ1-1, is DVKVTQSSRYLVKRTGEKVFLECVQDMDHENMFWYRQDPGLGLRLIYFSYDVKMKEKGDIPEGYSVSREKKERFSLILESASTNQTSMYLCASTWGTGGSEAFFGQGTRLTVV.

The chain carries TRBV5-6 and TRBJ1-2, with D possibly matching TRBD1 (5 bases). The CDR3 sequence is 16 residues long. V dropped 4 bases and J dropped 3 bases, with 19 bases sitting between them. Germline assignment: CDR1 SGHDT and CDR2 YYEEEE. CDR3 in amino acids: CASSESGQGGHYGYTF. CDR3 sequence (DNA): TGTGCCAGCAGCGAAAGTGGTCAGGGTGGGCACTATGGCTACACCTTC.

The sample holds one count of this clone. The chain recombines TRBV6-5 with TRBJ1-5, with TRBD1 as a possible D gene (5 bases). The germline gives CDR1 MNHEY, CDR2 SVGAGI. The CDR3 is 14 residues long. V lost 1 base, J lost 6 bases, and 10 bases lay in between. The CDR3 is CASSYLRGGQPQHF. For the CDR3, the DNA is TGTGCCAGCAGTTACTTGCGGGGGGGTCAGCCCCAGCATTTT.